The clone carrying this TCR beta chain counts as large (0.1 to 1%). Antigen: not known. This table comes from immunoSEQ multiplex PCR, and its TCRdb copy is limited to in-frame clones, with some not included. The sample yields 5,000 or so clones, about 80% seen once. This sample was included in a study of immune cell composition in non-small cell lung cancer. Whole-study results and caveats: Around four fifths of squamous and around 34% of adenocarcinoma cases had tumour-associated clones >0.5%.

From germline, CDR1 is ENHRY and CDR2 SYGVKD. V was clipped by 10 bases and J by 5 bases, with 10 bases between them. This CDR3 is 11 amino acids long. The source material was lung tumor tissue. The clonotype originates from a human donor with non-small cell lung cancer. The chain is built from TRBV10-3 and TRBJ2-3; D call uncertain. Here the CDR3 reads CASSMRDTQYF. The CDR3 nucleotides are TGTGCCAGCTCCATGCGAGATACGCAGTATTTT.